This paragraph reports one T cell receptor (beta chain). Its antigen is still unknown. The sample holds no much larger clone one base away, and base qualities are not on file. This sample was taken from a study of blood T cell repertoires in COVID-19 (TCRdb year 2020). As for the study more broadly: Samples from collaborators originated in the United States, Italy and Spain and spanned both the acute and convalescent phases of COVID-19. The material from the prospective study consisted of cDNA or gDNA derived from T cells, B-cell-depleted T cells, or PBMCs. Deeply sampled blood TCRbeta repertoires from subjects exposed to, actively infected with, or recovered from COVID-19 were included in the dataset. The repertoires were released in a freely available public database intended as a resource for research on the immune response to SARS-CoV-2. Samples were obtained from the ongoing ImmuneRACE study (first 160 participants) and from about 1,300 subjects provided by 6 global collaborators. The sample metadata nearly always contained a de-identified subject ID, COVID-19 status, age in years and sex. Where available, HLA class I and class II types were obtained from metadata supplied by the sample provider rather than from assay-based typing. On the study overall, not on this receptor specifically: The amount of clinical and demographic metadata varied by source and participant and was provided uncurated.

Trimming leaves V shorter by 7 bases and J shorter by 4 bases, with the junction holding 11 bases beyond the gene matches. From a lookup of the germline V gene, CDR1 and CDR2 are SGHTA and FQGNSA. Inclusive of the bounding cysteine and phenylalanine, the CDR3 is 16 residues long. The only DNA kept is the CDR3, 48 bases in frame from the first base. Enrolling through a virtual design, the prospective study's participants ranged in age from roughly 18 to 89 years and lived across 24 United States geographic areas. Cohort assignment in the prospective study relied on participant-reported clinical history from a screening survey and a study questionnaire. Recovered participants in ImmuneRACE Cohort 3 were defined by two consecutive negative NP/OP PCR tests, clearance by a healthcare professional, or resolution of symptoms. In the prospective study, whole blood, serum and a nasopharyngeal or oropharyngeal swab were collected from each participant by mobile phlebotomists. Prospective study participants could optionally give additional blood draws and questionnaires over an approximately 2-month period. Blood samples from the prospective study were shipped frozen or at room temperature prior to DNA extraction.

TCRbeta CDR3 regions were amplified from genomic DNA by means of the immunoSEQ Assay, a bias-controlled multiplex PCR. Under the source paper's analysis protocol: The number of nucleated cells in each sample was estimated from the amplification of reference gene primers within the assay. To quantify the absolute abundance of each unique TCRbeta CDR3 rearrangement, sequence reads were collapsed and filtered. For each sample, productive Simpson clonality was calculated by taking the square root of Simpson's diversity index across productive rearrangements. The clones in this table, taken by TCRdb from immuneACCESS, are in-frame only. Not every clone is retained; where verified, under half of the shortfall comes from an unresolved V gene, and the cause of the rest is unknown. The DNA was the basis for D and trimming; V, J and clone size are from that table. The sample data list 200,000 to 250,000 clones, and 70% to 85% of these were observed just once. The ten largest make up approximately 16% of the sample.

The chain couples TRBV7-2 to TRBJ2-1; 9 bases in the middle match TRBD2. The sequenced sample was PBMCs or T cells enriched from blood (not recorded which). This clonotype was obtained from a man in his forties who had recovered from COVID-19. The CDR3 region: CASTGLGSGGYNEQFF. The DNA sequence follows: TGTGCCAGCACCGGACTTGGTAGCGGGGGTTACAATGAGCAGTTCTTC.